The 17 T cell receptor beta chains reported below all come from one sample, sequenced in a study of T cells in Graves' hyperthyroidism and ophthalmopathy. RNA transcripts were the template for amplifying TCR beta CDR3 regions. TCR CDR3 underwent first-round RT-PCR with the HTBI primer set. Via MiXCR, TCRdb re-called the multiplex PCR reads, giving one row per CDR3 protein. The table lists fewer than 600,000 distinct CDR3 sequences, less than 15% of them singletons. Material for sequencing was blood. The receptors shown here come from a woman aged 40 to 49 with Graves' hyperthyroidism.

This clonotype was seen many times. The J gene is TRBJ2-3, the V gene TRBV6-5; a weak D match, TRBD2 (5 bases). CDR3 length: 18 residues. Germline values: CDR1 MNHEY, CDR2 SVGAGI. V was shortened by 2 bases and J by 2 bases, with 20 bases between the two germline ends. CDR3 residues: CASSYLRPGGEYTDTQYF. The CDR3, as DNA: TGTGCCAGCAGTTACCTCCGGCCAGGAGGTGAATACACAGATACGCAGTATTTT.

This clonotype was seen ten or more times. This chain uses TRBV10-1 with TRBJ2-7; a weak D match, TRBD2 (6 bases). The length of the CDR3 is 14 residues. Looked up from germline, CDR1 is WNHNN and CDR2 is SYGVQD (reference sequence). The V and J ends lost 3 bases and 2 bases respectively, with 11 bases between them. This CDR3 reads CASSESLATYEQYF. The DNA for the CDR3 is TGCGCCAGCAGTGAATCGCTAGCGACCTACGAGCAGTACTTC.

This clonotype was seen at least ten times. V usage is TRBV11-2 and J usage is TRBJ1-2; no reliable D call. The V and J ends lost 5 bases and 5 bases respectively, with 18 bases between them. CDR3 size: 15 residues. Per the germline V gene, CDR1 is SGHAT and CDR2 is FQNNGV. CDR3 coding DNA: TGTGCCAGCAGCCGAAATGGACCGGTAGCATATGGCTACACCTTC. It yields the protein CASSRNGPVAYGYTF.

This clonotype has ten or more counts. The chain has TRBV20-1 and TRBJ2-7; the match to TRBD1 covers 7 bases. The CDR3 consists of 12 residues. CDR1 and CDR2 (germline): DFQATT, SNEGSKA (reference sequence). Trimming took 3 bases from V and 3 from J; bases not matched to a gene: 2. CDR3 bases: TGCAGTGCTAGGGGACAGAGCTACGAGCAGTACTTC. Protein: CSARGQSYEQYF.

This clonotype was counted ten times or more. The V and J genes are TRBV7-9 and TRBJ1-1, with D uncertain. Germline loops: CDR1 SEHNR, CDR2 FQNEAQ (reference sequence). The CDR3 has 15 amino acids. With 1 base removed from V and 1 base from J, the gap between germline ends came to 10 bases. This CDR3 is CASSLVLGPNTEAFF. In nucleotides, the CDR3 is TGTGCCAGCAGCTTAGTATTAGGGCCGAACACTGAAGCTTTCTTT.

This clonotype has a count of ten or more. The chain employs TRBV20-1 and TRBJ2-3; TRBD1 or TRBD2 may be the D gene (5 bases each). The germline V gene encodes CDR1 DFQATT and CDR2 SNEGSKA (reference sequence). The CDR3 is 16 residues long. V lost 3 bases, J lost 6 bases, and 22 bases lay in between. This CDR3 reads CSARNLAGWGKDTQYF. CDR3 sequence (DNA): TGCAGTGCTAGGAACCTAGCCGGGTGGGGGAAGGATACGCAGTATTTT.

The chain couples TRBV5-1 to TRBJ1-4, with D unresolved. The V gene's germline CDR1 is SGHRS and CDR2 YFSETQ. V lost 5 bases, J lost 3 bases, and 14 bases lay in between. This CDR3 comprises 15 residues. CDR3 coding DNA: TGCGCCAGCAGAGACCCTTGGGGAGCTAATGAAAAACTGTTTTTT. As protein: CASRDPWGANEKLFF.

This clonotype was observed at least ten times. The chain recombines TRBV12-3 or TRBV12-4 with TRBJ2-1, with 12 bases that match TRBD2. The CDR3 spans 14 residues. Unmatched junction bases numbered 5, after V lost 6 bases and J lost 8 bases. CDR3 sequence: CASRPTSGSYEQFF. CDR3 nucleotide sequence: TGTGCCAGCAGGCCGACTAGCGGGAGTTATGAGCAGTTCTTC.

Only a few counts were recorded for this clonotype. This sequence may be a read error, since a much larger clone differs from it by one base. This chain links TRBV7-2 with TRBJ2-1; no clear D gene. Judging by the DNA end, TRBJ2-7 fits better; the J call may be wrong. This CDR3 has 17 residues. Germline CDR1 SGHTA, CDR2 FQGNSA. CDR3: CASSPRRTRRPFNEQYF. The CDR3 coding sequence is TGTGCCAGCAGCCCGCGTAGGACCCGGCGTCCGTTCAATGAGCAGTACTTC.

The rearrangement joins TRBV20-1 to TRBJ2-4; D ambiguous. With 0 bases removed from V and 7 bases from J, the gap between germline ends came to 10 bases. This CDR3 region has 13 residues. Germline assignment: CDR1 DFQATT and CDR2 SNEGSKA (reference sequence). This CDR3 is CSARDPGLNIQYF. Written as DNA, the CDR3 is TGCAGTGCTAGAGATCCCGGGTTGAACATTCAGTACTTC.

This clonotype was counted at least ten times. V gene TRBV28 combines with J gene TRBJ1-1; 7 positions agree with TRBD1. Germline CDR1 reads MDHEN; CDR2 reads SYDVKM. The CDR3 length is 13 residues. CDR3 amino acids: CATWTGMNTEAFF. The CDR3 nucleotides are TGTGCTACCTGGACAGGAATGAACACTGAAGCTTTCTTT.

This clonotype showed up many times. This chain links TRBV5-1 with TRBJ1-6; 11 bases line up with TRBD1. Looked up from germline, CDR1 is SGHRS and CDR2 is YFSETQ. Trimming removed 4 bases from V and 9 bases from J; junction bases left unmatched: 3. The CDR3 spans 14 residues. CDR3 coding DNA: TGCGCCAGCAGCGAAGGGACAGGGGGTTCACCCCTCCACTTT. This translates into CASSEGTGGSPLHF.

The V gene is TRBV7-2, the J gene TRBJ2-5; TRBD2 agrees at 7 bases. Germline lookup yields CDR1 SGHTA and CDR2 FQGNSA. The CDR3 runs to 16 residues. Germline trimming cut 2 bases from V and 0 bases from J; bases unmatched to any gene: 6. The CDR3 nucleotides read TGTGCCAGCAGCTTAAGTCTAGCGGACTACCAAGAGACCCAGTACTTC. It encodes CASSLSLADYQETQYF.

At least ten counts were recorded for this clonotype. The chain has TRBV2 and TRBJ1-5, with D unresolved. V shed 6 bases and J shed 6 bases, with 15 bases lying between them. Germline V gene lookup returns CDR1 SNHLY and CDR2 FYNNEI. CDR3 length equals 14 residues. The CDR3 region is CASRNSRSAQPQHF. The CDR3 bases are TGTGCCAGCAGAAACAGTCGATCAGCTCAGCCCCAGCATTTT. Full variable domain (remainder filled in from reference TRBV2 and TRBJ1-5): EPEVTQTPSHQVTQMGQEVILRCVPISNHLYFYWYRQILGQKVEFLVSFYNNEISEKSEIFDDQFSVERPDGSNFTLKIRSTKLEDSAMYFCASRNSRSAQPQHFGDGTRLSIL.

The J gene is TRBJ1-5, the V gene TRBV18; tentatively, D is TRBD1 (6 bases). The V gene lost 6 bases and the J gene lost 3 bases, with 15 bases spanning the gap. Germline loops: CDR1 KGHSH, CDR2 LQKENI. The CDR3 contains 15 residues. The CDR3 region is CASSPLAGANQPQHF. In nucleotides, the CDR3 is TGTGCCAGCTCGCCATTAGCGGGGGCCAATCAGCCCCAGCATTTT. Full variable domain (outside the CDR3, taken from reference TRBV18 and TRBJ1-5): NAGVMQNPRHLVRRRGQEARLRCSPMKGHSHVYWYRQLPEEGLKFMVYLQKENIIDESGMPKERFSAEFPKEGPSILRIQQVVRGDSAAYFCASSPLAGANQPQHFGDGTRLSIL.

This clonotype was seen at least ten times. V gene TRBV3-1 combines with J gene TRBJ2-1; 8 positions match TRBD1. V lost 5 bases and J lost 7; bases outside the gene matches: 7. The CDR3 extends over 14 amino acids. From germline, CDR1 is LGHDT and CDR2 YNNKEL (reference sequence). The CDR3 spells CASSYGQGANEQFF. The CDR3 DNA is TGTGCCAGCAGCTACGGACAGGGAGCGAATGAGCAGTTCTTC.

This clonotype showed up many times. This rearrangement joins TRBV28 to TRBJ1-2, with D perhaps matching TRBD1 (5 bases). Germline V lookup: CDR1 MDHEN, CDR2 SYDVKM. The length of the CDR3 is 14 residues. V was clipped by 8 bases and J by 8 bases, with 21 bases between them. The CDR3 region has the DNA TGTGCCAGCTCGAAAGGCGGGGGTTCGGGAGGCTACACCTTC. It is translated as CASSKGGGSGGYTF.